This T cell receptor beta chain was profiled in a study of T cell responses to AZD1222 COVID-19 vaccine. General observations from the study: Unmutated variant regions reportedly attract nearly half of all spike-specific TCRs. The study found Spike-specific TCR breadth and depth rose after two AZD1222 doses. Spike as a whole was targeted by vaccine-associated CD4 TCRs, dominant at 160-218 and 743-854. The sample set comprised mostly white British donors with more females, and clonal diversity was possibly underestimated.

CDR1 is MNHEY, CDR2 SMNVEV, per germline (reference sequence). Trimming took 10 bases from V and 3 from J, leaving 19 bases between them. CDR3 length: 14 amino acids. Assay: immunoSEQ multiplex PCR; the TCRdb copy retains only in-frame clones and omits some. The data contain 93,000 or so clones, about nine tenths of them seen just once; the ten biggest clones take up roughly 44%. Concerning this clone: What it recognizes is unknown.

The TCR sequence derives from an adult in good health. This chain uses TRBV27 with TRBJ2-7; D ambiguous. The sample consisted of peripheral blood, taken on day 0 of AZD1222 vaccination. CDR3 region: CANPSTDRYYEQYF. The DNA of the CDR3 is TGTGCCAACCCTTCAACGGACCGCTACTACGAGCAGTACTTC.